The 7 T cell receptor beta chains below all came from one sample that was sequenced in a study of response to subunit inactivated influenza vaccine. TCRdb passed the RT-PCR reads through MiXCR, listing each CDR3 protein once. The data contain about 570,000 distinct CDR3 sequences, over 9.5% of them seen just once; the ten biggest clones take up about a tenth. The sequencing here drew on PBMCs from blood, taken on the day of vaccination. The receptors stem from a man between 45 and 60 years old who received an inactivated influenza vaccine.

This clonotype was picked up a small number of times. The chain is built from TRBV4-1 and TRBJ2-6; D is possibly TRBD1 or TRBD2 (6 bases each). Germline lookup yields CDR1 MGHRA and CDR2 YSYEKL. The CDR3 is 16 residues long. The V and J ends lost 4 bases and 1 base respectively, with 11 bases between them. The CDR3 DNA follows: TGCGCCAGCAGCCCAGAGGGGGGATCTGGGGCCAACGTCCTGACTTTC. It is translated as CASSPEGGSGANVLTF.

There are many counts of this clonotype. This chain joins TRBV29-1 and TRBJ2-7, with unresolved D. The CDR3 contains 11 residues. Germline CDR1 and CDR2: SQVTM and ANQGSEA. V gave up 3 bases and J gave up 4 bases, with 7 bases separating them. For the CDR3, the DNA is TGCAGCGTTGACACCCCATACGAGCAGTACTTC. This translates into CSVDTPYEQYF.

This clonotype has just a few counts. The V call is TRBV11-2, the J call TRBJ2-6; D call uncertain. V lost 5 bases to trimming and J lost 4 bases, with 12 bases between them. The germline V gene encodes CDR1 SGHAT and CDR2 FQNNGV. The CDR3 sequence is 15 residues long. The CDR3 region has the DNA TGTGCCAGCAGCCTGGTGGTGGCCGGGGCCAACGTCCTGACTTTC. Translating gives CASSLVVAGANVLTF.

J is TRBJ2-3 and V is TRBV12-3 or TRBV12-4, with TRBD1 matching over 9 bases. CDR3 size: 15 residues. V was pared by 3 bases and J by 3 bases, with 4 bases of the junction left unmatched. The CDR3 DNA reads TGTGCCAGCAGTTTTTACAGGGGGCGGACAGATACGCAGTATTTT. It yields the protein CASSFYRGRTDTQYF.

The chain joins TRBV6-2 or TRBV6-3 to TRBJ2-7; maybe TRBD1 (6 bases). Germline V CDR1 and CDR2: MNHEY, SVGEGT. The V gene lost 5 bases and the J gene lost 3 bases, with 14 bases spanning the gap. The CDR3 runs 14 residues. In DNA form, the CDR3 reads TGTGCCAGCAGTAGCTACGGGACAAACTACGAGCAGTACTTC. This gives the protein CASSSYGTNYEQYF.

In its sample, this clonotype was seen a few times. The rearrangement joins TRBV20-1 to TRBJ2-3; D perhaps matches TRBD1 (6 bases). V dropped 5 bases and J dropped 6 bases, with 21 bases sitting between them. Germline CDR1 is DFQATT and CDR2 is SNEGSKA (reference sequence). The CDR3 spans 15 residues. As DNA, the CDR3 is TGCAGTGCTTATACAGGGTTCCTTACGATGGATACGCAGTATTTT. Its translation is CSAYTGFLTMDTQYF.

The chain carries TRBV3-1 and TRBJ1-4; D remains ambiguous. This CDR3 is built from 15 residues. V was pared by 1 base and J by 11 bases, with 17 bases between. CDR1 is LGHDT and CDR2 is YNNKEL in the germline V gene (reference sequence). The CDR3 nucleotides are TGTGCCAGCAGCCAAGCCTCGGTGGGTGCGAAGAAACTGTTTTTT. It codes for CASSQASVGAKKLFF. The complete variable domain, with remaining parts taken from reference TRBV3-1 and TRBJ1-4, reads DTAVSQTPKYLVTQMGNDKSIKCEQNLGHDTMYWYKQDSKKFLKIMFSYNNKELIINETVPNRFSPKSPDKAHLNLHINSLELGDSAVYFCASSQASVGAKKLFFGSGTQLSVL.